Following are 30 T cell receptor beta chains from one sample sequenced in a study of T cells in Graves' hyperthyroidism and ophthalmopathy. RNA transcripts were the template for amplifying TCR beta CDR3 regions. The HTBI primer set drove a first-round RT-PCR of the TCR CDR3. TCRdb ran MiXCR on the multiplex PCR reads and lists one entry per CDR3 protein. The repertoire holds more than 300,000 distinct CDR3 sequences, with roughly 18% as singletons. Sequenced material: blood. The source is a man between 18 and 29 years old with Graves' ophthalmopathy.

V is TRBV28 and J is TRBJ2-4; D gene uncertain. This CDR3 region has 16 residues. The V gene lost 5 bases and the J gene lost 0 bases, with 14 bases spanning the gap. Germline V lookup: CDR1 MDHEN, CDR2 SYDVKM. CDR3 in amino acids: CASSPTLTLAKNIQYF. In DNA form, the CDR3 reads TGTGCCAGCAGTCCTACCTTGACCTTAGCCAAAAACATTCAGTACTTC.

As for this clonotype: A much larger clone differs from this one at a single base, so this may be a read error. This chain uses TRBV20-1 with TRBJ2-7, with a possible D match to TRBD2 (5 bases). CDR3 size: 12 residues. The germline V gene encodes CDR1 DFQATT and CDR2 SNEGSKA (reference sequence). Here the CDR3 DNA reads TGCAGTGCTAGTGGGAGCTCCTACGACCAGTACTTC. Translation: CSASGSSYDQYF.

The chain uses TRBV6-1 and TRBJ2-5; D possibly corresponds to TRBD1 (6 bases). V was shortened by 2 bases and J by 3 bases, with 19 bases between the two germline ends. The CDR3 covers 17 residues. Germline V gene data show CDR1 as MNHNS and CDR2 as SASEGT. CDR3 sequence reads: CASSEYSGGTGKETQYF. CDR3 sequence (DNA): TGTGCCAGCAGTGAATATAGTGGGGGCACAGGGAAAGAGACCCAGTACTTC.

This clonotype was counted ten times or more. V gene TRBV9 combines with J gene TRBJ1-2; TRBD1 matches 8 bases. Germline loops: CDR1 SGDLS, CDR2 YYNGEE. Trimming took 4 bases from V and 3 from J; bases not matched to a gene: 8. This CDR3 region has 15 residues. CDR3 region: CASSRDAGQDYGYTF. In DNA form, the CDR3 reads TGTGCCAGCAGCCGCGATGCGGGACAGGACTATGGCTACACCTTC.

V and J are TRBV28 and TRBJ2-1; TRBD1 agrees at 9 bases. In germline, CDR1 is MDHEN, CDR2 SYDVKM. V lost 5 bases, J lost 12 bases, and 14 bases stayed unmatched. The CDR3 is 15 amino acids. This CDR3 is CASSRTGTGFPLQFF. The CDR3 DNA is TGTGCCAGCAGTAGGACCGGGACAGGGTTTCCCCTGCAGTTCTTC. The full variable domain, its missing parts supplied by reference TRBV28 and TRBJ2-1, is DVKVTQSSRYLVKRTGEKVFLECVQDMDHENMFWYRQDPGLGLRLIYFSYDVKMKEKGDIPEGYSVSREKKERFSLILESASTNQTSMYLCASSRTGTGFPLQFFGPGTRLTVL.

This chain uses TRBV3-1 with TRBJ2-2; no firm D call. CDR1 is LGHDT and CDR2 is YNNKEL in the germline V gene (reference sequence). The CDR3 totals 14 residues. Trimming stripped 2 bases from V and 5 bases from J, with 9 bases between. The CDR3, as DNA: TGTGCCAGCAGCCAACCCGGTGAAACCGGGGAGCTGTTTTTT. It codes for CASSQPGETGELFF.

This clonotype was seen repeatedly, ten times or more. J is TRBJ1-5 and V is TRBV28, with 7 nucleotides matching TRBD1. The CDR3 consists of 15 residues. Germline V gene data show CDR1 as MDHEN and CDR2 as SYDVKM. V shed 3 bases, J shed 7 bases, and the junction held 9 bases outside the gene matches. DNA for the CDR3: TGTGCCAGCAGTTTTGTAGGAGACAGGGACCAGCCCCAGCATTTT. Protein sequence: CASSFVGDRDQPQHF.

This clonotype was counted ten times or more. This CDR3 reads CASSLGPDNEQFF. CDR3 DNA sequence: TGTGCCAGCAGCCTAGGCCCCGACAATGAGCAGTTCTTC. The chain carries TRBV3-1 and TRBJ2-1, with D unresolved. Trimming cost V 4 bases and J 5 bases, with 9 bases left between them. Germline lookup yields CDR1 LGHDT and CDR2 YNNKEL (reference sequence). This CDR3 has 13 amino acids.

This chain joins TRBV12-3 or TRBV12-4 and TRBJ2-3; D is uncertain. The CDR3 is made up of 10 amino acids. V dropped 11 bases and J dropped 4 bases, with 7 bases sitting between them. The CDR3 DNA reads as TGTGCCGACCAAGCAGATACGCAGTATTTT. The encoded protein is CADQADTQYF.

Note on this clonotype: A much larger clonotype is one base distant, so this may be a read error. This chain connects TRBV6-2 or TRBV6-3 to TRBJ1-5; D remains ambiguous. The CDR3 extends over 15 amino acids. Per germline, CDR1 MNHEY and CDR2 SVGEGT. The CDR3 spells CAGSYSGSSYQPQHF. CDR3 DNA: TGTGCCGGCAGTTACAGTGGCAGTTCATATCAGCCCCAGCATTTT.

This clonotype was picked up many times. The V gene is TRBV20-1, the J gene TRBJ2-7; 9 bases agree with TRBD1. The CDR3 sequence is 13 residues long. V trimming: 5 bases; J trimming: 2 bases; junction bases outside the gene matches: 4. Germline V gene lookup returns CDR1 DFQATT and CDR2 SNEGSKA (reference sequence). The CDR3 bases are TGCAGTGCTCCGACAGGGGGGACCTACGAGCAGTACTTC. It translates to CSAPTGGTYEQYF.

This clonotype was picked up many times. V is TRBV7-3 and J is TRBJ2-7; D is possibly TRBD1 (5 bases). CDR3 length: 13 residues. Trimming cost V 3 bases and J 5 bases, with 11 bases left between them. Per the germline V gene, CDR1 is SGHTA and CDR2 is FQGTGA. CDR3 amino acids: CASSFQGSDEQYF. The CDR3 DNA is TGTGCCAGCAGCTTTCAGGGAAGCGACGAGCAGTACTTC.

V gene TRBV6-1 combines with J gene TRBJ1-4, with D possibly matching TRBD1 (5 bases). Germline lookup yields CDR1 MNHNS and CDR2 SASEGT. The CDR3 is made up of 12 amino acids. V lost 5 bases and J lost 7, with 8 bases in between. For the CDR3, the DNA is TGTGCCAGCAGTATCCAGGGTGAAAAACTGTTTTTT. Translating gives CASSIQGEKLFF.

This clonotype was recorded a few times. The V and J genes are TRBV11-3 and TRBJ1-5; 7 bases fit TRBD1. The ends lost 2 bases at V and 4 bases at J; junction bases unmatched: 5. CDR3 size: 15 residues. CDR1 and CDR2 (germline): SGHNT, YENEEA. For the CDR3, the DNA is TGTGCCAGCAGCTTAAAGGGGACAGCGAATCAGCCCCAGCATTTT. Residues: CASSLKGTANQPQHF.

The table lists this clonotype with many counts. J is TRBJ1-2 and V is TRBV11-2; D ambiguous. Deletions cut 0 bases from V and 8 bases from J, with 10 bases between. The CDR3 is 13 amino acids. Germline CDR1 SGHAT, CDR2 FQNNGV. CDR3: CASSLDPVRGYTF. CDR3 DNA sequence: TGTGCCAGCAGCTTAGACCCCGTCCGGGGCTACACCTTC.

The CDR3 protein is CASSPTGASGGRGEQFF. As DNA, the CDR3 is TGTGCCAGCAGCCCCACCGGGGCTAGCGGGGGGCGGGGTGAGCAGTTCTTC. This chain connects TRBV7-9 to TRBJ2-1, with 11 nucleotides matching TRBD2. Trimming removed 5 bases from V and 9 bases from J; junction bases left unmatched: 15. This CDR3 is built from 17 residues. Germline-derived CDR1 and CDR2 are SEHNR and FQNEAQ (reference sequence).

This clonotype was seen a handful of times. The chain is built from TRBV13 and TRBJ2-5; D tentatively reads TRBD1 or TRBD2 (5 bases each). Germline CDR1 and CDR2: PRHDT and FYEKMQ (reference sequence). V lost 5 bases and J 3 bases, leaving 22 bases between the germline ends. This CDR3 comprises 17 residues. This chain's CDR3 is CASSQGDEGPSKETQYF. For the CDR3, the DNA is TGTGCCAGCAGCCAAGGGGACGAGGGACCCTCTAAAGAGACCCAGTACTTC.

Comment on this clonotype: It may be a read error: a sequence one base away is much more abundant. The V call is TRBV20-1, the J call TRBJ2-1; D is perhaps TRBD1 or TRBD2 (5 bases each). The V end lost 7 bases, the J end lost 2 bases, and 15 bases lay between the germline ends. Germline CDR1 DFQATT, CDR2 SNEGSKA (reference sequence). The CDR3 is 14 amino acids. For the CDR3, the DNA is TGCAGTGGAACCGGGGCAGGACCCTACAATGAGCAGTTCTTC. It codes for CSGTGAGPYNEQFF.

This clonotype has ten or more counts. This chain links TRBV6-1 with TRBJ2-5; no clear D. Deletions cut 3 bases from V and 1 base from J, with 6 bases between. Germline loops: CDR1 MNHNS, CDR2 SASEGT. The CDR3 loop spans 13 amino acids. This CDR3 is CASSDEVQETQYF. The CDR3, as DNA: TGTGCCAGCAGTGATGAAGTCCAAGAGACCCAGTACTTC.

The V and J genes are TRBV29-1 and TRBJ1-1, with D possibly being TRBD1 (5 bases). Germline V gene lookup returns CDR1 SQVTM and CDR2 ANQGSEA. This CDR3 has 15 residues. V shed 0 bases and J shed 6 bases, with 17 bases lying between them. The DNA of the CDR3 is TGCAGCGTTGAAGATCTTCACGGGGGGGGTTCTGAAGCTTTCTTT. Amino acid sequence: CSVEDLHGGGSEAFF.

The chain links TRBV10-3 to TRBJ2-1; TRBD1 agrees at 9 bases. Looked up from germline, CDR1 is ENHRY and CDR2 is SYGVKD. Trimming took 3 bases from V and 1 from J; bases not matched to a gene: 1. This CDR3 is built from 15 residues. The CDR3 nucleotides are TGTGCCATCAGTGATGGGACAGGGTCCTACAATGAGCAGTTCTTC. This encodes CAISDGTGSYNEQFF.

This clonotype was detected ten times or more. This chain uses TRBV10-3 with TRBJ2-3, with D tentatively TRBD2 (5 bases). V was cut by 0 bases and J by 2 bases, with 12 bases left in between. CDR1 is ENHRY and CDR2 is SYGVKD in the germline V gene. CDR3 length: 16 amino acids. The CDR3 coding sequence is TGTGCCATCAGTGAGTCAAGCAGCGGCTACACAGATACGCAGTATTTT. Translating it yields CAISESSSGYTDTQYF.

This clonotype occurred many times. This rearrangement joins TRBV6-2 or TRBV6-3 to TRBJ1-2; 10 nucleotides align to TRBD1. The trim removed 6 bases at V and 2 bases at J, leaving 9 bases unmatched. The CDR3 extends over 16 amino acids. The germline CDR1 and CDR2 sequences are MNHEY and SVGEGT. Written as DNA, the CDR3 is TGTGCCAGCAGAAGTCCGGGACAGGGGTCGAACTATGGCTACACCTTC. This encodes CASRSPGQGSNYGYTF.

This clonotype was recorded at least ten times. This chain links TRBV6-1 with TRBJ1-1; possibly TRBD1 for D (6 bases). V was shortened by 5 bases and J by 0 bases, with 13 bases between the two germline ends. Germline V gene lookup returns CDR1 MNHNS and CDR2 SASEGT. This CDR3 contains 15 residues. For the CDR3, the DNA is TGTGCCAGCAGTACGGACTACAGGGTGAACACTGAAGCTTTCTTT. Its protein is CASSTDYRVNTEAFF.

This clonotype has at least ten counts. The chain employs TRBV27 and TRBJ2-5; 7 bases match TRBD2. V dropped 6 bases and J dropped 2; count of bases not matched to a gene: 9. Germline CDR1 is MNHEY and CDR2 is SMNVEV (reference sequence). The CDR3 loop spans 15 amino acids. In nucleotides, the CDR3 is TGTGCCAGCAGGGGGGGGAACGGGGCTCAAGAGACCCAGTACTTC. It yields the protein CASRGGNGAQETQYF.

This clonotype showed up just a few times. The V call is TRBV28, the J call TRBJ2-7; D is unresolved. V lost 5 bases and J lost 2, with 10 bases in between. Germline V gives CDR1 MDHEN, CDR2 SYDVKM. CDR3 length: 13 residues. CDR3: CASSPALTYEQYF. In DNA, the CDR3 is TGTGCCAGCAGTCCGGCCCTTACCTACGAGCAGTACTTC.

The chain recombines TRBV3-1 with TRBJ1-4, with 7 bases identical to TRBD1. CDR3 length: 16 amino acids. V dropped 0 bases and J dropped 7; count of bases not matched to a gene: 8. Germline assignment: CDR1 LGHDT and CDR2 YNNKEL (reference sequence). The CDR3 here is CASSQEATGYLEKLFF. Here the CDR3 DNA reads TGTGCCAGCAGCCAAGAAGCGACAGGGTACCTTGAAAAACTGTTTTTT.

This clonotype was seen a few times. The gene calls are TRBV24-1 and TRBJ1-2; D unclear. The CDR3 is 14 residues long. Germline CDR1 KGHDR, CDR2 SFDVKD. The V end was cut by 5 bases, the J end by 4 bases, with 13 bases between. The CDR3 nucleotides read TGTGCCACCAGTGGCTCCTCGGGTCCCTATGGCTACACCTTC. Translation gives CATSGSSGPYGYTF.

In its sample, this clonotype was seen a few times. In DNA form, the CDR3 reads TGTGCCAGCAGTAAAGGCGGGGGAAACTACGAGCAGTACTTC. Protein: CASSKGGGNYEQYF. This sequence joins TRBV6-1 and TRBJ2-7, with 7 bases that match TRBD2. The CDR3 has 14 residues. Per the germline V gene, CDR1 is MNHNS and CDR2 is SASEGT. J lost 3 bases, V lost 5 bases, and 7 bases had no gene match.

This clonotype showed up many times. The chain uses TRBV11-2 and TRBJ1-5; no definite D call. CDR1 and CDR2 (germline): SGHAT, FQNNGV. The CDR3 has 12 residues. Trimming took off 0 bases at V and 9 bases at J, with 6 bases between the two ends. Written as DNA, the CDR3 is TGTGCCAGCAGCTTAGATGAGGGGCCCCAGCATTTT. Translation gives CASSLDEGPQHF.